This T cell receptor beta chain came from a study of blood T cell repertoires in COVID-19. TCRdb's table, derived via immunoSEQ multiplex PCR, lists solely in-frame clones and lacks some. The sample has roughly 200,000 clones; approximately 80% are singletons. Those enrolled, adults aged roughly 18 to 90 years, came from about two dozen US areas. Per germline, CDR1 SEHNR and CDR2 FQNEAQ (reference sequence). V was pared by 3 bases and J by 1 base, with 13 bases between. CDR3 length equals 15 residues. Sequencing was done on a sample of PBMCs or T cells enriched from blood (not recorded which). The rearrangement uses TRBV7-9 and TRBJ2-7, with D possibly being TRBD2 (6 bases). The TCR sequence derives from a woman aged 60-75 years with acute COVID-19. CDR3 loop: CASSFGRYGSYEQYF. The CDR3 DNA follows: TGTGCCAGCAGCTTCGGGAGATACGGTTCCTACGAGCAGTACTTC.